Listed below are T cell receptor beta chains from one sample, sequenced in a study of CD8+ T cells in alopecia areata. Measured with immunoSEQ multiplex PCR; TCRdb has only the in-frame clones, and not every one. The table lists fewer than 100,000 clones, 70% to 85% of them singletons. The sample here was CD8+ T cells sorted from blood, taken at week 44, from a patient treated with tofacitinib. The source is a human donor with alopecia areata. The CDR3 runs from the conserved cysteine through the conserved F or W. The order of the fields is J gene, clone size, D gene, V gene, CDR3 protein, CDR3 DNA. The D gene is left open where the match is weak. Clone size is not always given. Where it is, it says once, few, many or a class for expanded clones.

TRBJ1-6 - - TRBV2 CASSEVRGAASPLHF TGTGCCAGCAGTGAAGTGAGGGGCGCGGCTTCACCCCTCCACTTT
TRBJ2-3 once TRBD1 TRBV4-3 CASSQSHTGGLGDTQYF TGCGCCAGCAGCCAGAGCCATACAGGGGGGTTAGGAGATACGCAGTATTTT
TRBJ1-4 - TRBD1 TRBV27 CASSFGTGKYEKLFF TGTGCCAGCAGTTTCGGGACAGGGAAGTATGAAAAACTGTTTTTT
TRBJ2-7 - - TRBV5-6 CASSSGRGAYEQYF TGTGCCAGCAGCTCGGGACGAGGAGCCTACGAGCAGTACTTC
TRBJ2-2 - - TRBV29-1 CSVEPKGDNTGELFF TGCAGCGTTGAACCCAAAGGGGATAACACCGGGGAGCTGTTTTTT
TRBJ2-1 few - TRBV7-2 CASSPRVARNNEQFF TGTGCCAGCAGCCCTCGGGTAGCGCGAAACAATGAGCAGTTCTTC
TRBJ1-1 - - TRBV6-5 CASSYRDNREAFF TGTGCCAGCAGTTACCGGGACAACCGAGAAGCTTTCTTT
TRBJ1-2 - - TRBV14 CASSQDQGSEDGYTF TGTGCCAGCAGCCAAGATCAGGGAAGTGAAGATGGCTACACCTTC
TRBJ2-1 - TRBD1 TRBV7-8 CASSPGQESYNEQFF TGTGCCAGCAGCCCCGGACAGGAATCCTACAATGAGCAGTTCTTC
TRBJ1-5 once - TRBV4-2 CASSQADNQPQHF TGTGCCAGCAGCCAAGCGGATAATCAGCCCCAGCATTTT
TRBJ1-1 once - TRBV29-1 CSVEDWVGTEPKAFF TGCAGCGTTGAAGATTGGGTGGGAACAGAACCAAAAGCTTTCTTT
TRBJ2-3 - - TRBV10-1 CASSESVGVADTQYF TGCGCCAGCAGTGAGTCAGTCGGGGTAGCAGATACGCAGTATTTT
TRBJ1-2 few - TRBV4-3 CASSQETGTYGYTF TGCGCCAGCAGCCAAGAAACAGGGACCTATGGCTACACCTTC
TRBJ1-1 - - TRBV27 CASSLARSGTEAFF TGTGCCAGCAGTTTAGCTCGGTCGGGCACTGAAGCTTTCTTT
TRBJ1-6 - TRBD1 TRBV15 CATSRDRVNSPLHF TGTGCCACCAGCAGGGACAGGGTTAATTCACCCCTCCACTTT
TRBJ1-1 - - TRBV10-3 CAISGFTNTEAFF TGTGCCATCAGTGGGTTCACCAACACTGAAGCTTTCTTT
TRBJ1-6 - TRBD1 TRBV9 CASSVEEGATSPLHF TGTGCCAGCAGCGTAGAGGAGGGGGCGACTTCACCCCTCCACTTT
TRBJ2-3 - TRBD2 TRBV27 CASSFSGGAIDTQYF TGTGCCAGCAGTTTTAGCGGGGGGGCTATAGATACGCAGTATTTT
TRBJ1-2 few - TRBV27 CASSLSGGSGYTF TGTGCCAGCAGTTTATCTGGGGGGAGCGGCTACACCTTC
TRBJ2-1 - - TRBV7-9 CASIPEGGSFVYNEQFF TGTGCCAGCATCCCAGAGGGGGGCTCCTTTGTCTACAATGAGCAGTTCTTC
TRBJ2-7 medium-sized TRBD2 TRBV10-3 CASGGGGWQYF TGTGCCAGCGGCGGGGGGGGTTGGCAGTACTTC
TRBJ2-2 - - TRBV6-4 CASSEGLGYTGELFF TGTGCCAGCAGTGAAGGGCTAGGATACACCGGGGAGCTGTTTTTT
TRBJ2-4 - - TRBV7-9 CASSFGPAGDKNIQYF TGTGCCAGCAGCTTCGGGCCAGCAGGAGACAAAAACATTCAGTACTTC
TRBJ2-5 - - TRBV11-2 CASSLTLLETQYF TGTGCCAGCAGCTTAACGCTTTTGGAGACCCAGTACTTC
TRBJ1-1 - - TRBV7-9 CASSLLTSRVNTEAFF TGTGCCAGCAGCTTACTTACCTCCCGTGTGAACACTGAAGCTTTCTTT
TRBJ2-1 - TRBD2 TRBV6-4 CASSPSGGNEQFF TGTGCCAGCAGTCCTAGCGGGGGAAATGAGCAGTTCTTC
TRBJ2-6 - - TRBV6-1 CASSQASSGANVLTF TGTGCCAGCAGTCAGGCCAGCTCTGGGGCCAACGTCCTGACTTTC
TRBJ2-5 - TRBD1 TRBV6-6 CASSYRDRGLEETQYF TGTGCCAGCAGTTACCGCGACAGGGGGCTCGAAGAGACCCAGTACTTC
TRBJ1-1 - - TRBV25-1 CASSGLMNTEAFF TGTGCCAGCAGTGGTCTCATGAACACTGAAGCTTTCTTT
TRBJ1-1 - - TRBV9 CASSPSRQNAEAFF TGTGCCAGCAGCCCTTCCCGACAGAACGCTGAAGCTTTCTTT
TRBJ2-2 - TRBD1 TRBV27 CASSLILTGGHTGELFF TGTGCCAGCAGTTTAATATTGACAGGGGGGCACACCGGGGAGCTGTTTTTT
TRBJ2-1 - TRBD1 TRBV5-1 CASSTTGTGTYNEQFF TGCGCCAGCAGCACGACCGGGACAGGGACCTACAATGAGCAGTTCTTC
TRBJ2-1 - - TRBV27 CASSLEGYNEQFF TGTGCCAGCAGTTTGGAAGGCTACAATGAGCAGTTCTTC
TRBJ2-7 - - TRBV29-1 CSGSEGFGVEQYF TGCAGCGGAAGTGAGGGCTTTGGGGTCGAGCAGTACTTC
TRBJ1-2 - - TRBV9 CASSGSGAGPTHYGYTF TGTGCCAGCAGCGGCTCTGGCGCAGGCCCGACTCACTATGGCTACACCTTC
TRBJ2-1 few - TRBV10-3 CAISESTNEQFF TGTGCCATCAGTGAGTCGACGAATGAGCAGTTCTTC
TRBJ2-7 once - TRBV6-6 CASSYDGSYEQYF TGTGCCAGCAGTTACGATGGAAGCTACGAGCAGTACTTC
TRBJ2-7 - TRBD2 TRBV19 CASSIFLAAEYEQYF TGTGCCAGTAGTATTTTCCTAGCGGCCGAATACGAGCAGTACTTC
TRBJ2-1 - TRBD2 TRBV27 CASSQAGAYNEQFF TGTGCCAGCAGTCAGGCGGGGGCCTACAATGAGCAGTTCTTC
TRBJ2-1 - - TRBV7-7 CASSLAGGYNEQFF TGTGCCAGCAGCTTAGCGGGGGGATACAATGAGCAGTTCTTC
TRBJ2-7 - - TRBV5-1 CASSWADSYEQYF TGCGCCAGCTCTTGGGCGGATTCCTACGAGCAGTACTTC
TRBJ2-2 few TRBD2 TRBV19 CASRTLAGAANTGELFF TGTGCCAGTAGGACACTAGCGGGGGCCGCAAACACCGGGGAGCTGTTTTTT
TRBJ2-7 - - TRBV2 CASIEGLEQYF TGTGCCAGCATCGAAGGTCTCGAGCAGTACTTC
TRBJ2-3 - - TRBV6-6 CASSPDWGAGTDTQYF TGTGCCAGCAGTCCCGATTGGGGGGCGGGCACAGATACGCAGTATTTT
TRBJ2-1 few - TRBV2 CASTPARGTRNNEQFF TGTGCCAGCACCCCAGCCAGGGGGACTAGAAACAATGAGCAGTTCTTC
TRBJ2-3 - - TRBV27 CASRRIRGDTQYF TGTGCCAGCAGGCGAATTAGGGGAGATACGCAGTATTTT
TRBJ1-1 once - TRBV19 CASSWAGYTEAFF TGTGCCAGTAGTTGGGCAGGGTACACTGAAGCTTTCTTT
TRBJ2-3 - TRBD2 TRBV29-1 CSVERAGENTDTQYF TGCAGCGTTGAACGCGCGGGGGAGAACACAGATACGCAGTATTTT
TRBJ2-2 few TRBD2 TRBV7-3 CASSLGLAGDGELFF TGTGCCAGCAGCTTAGGGCTAGCGGGTGACGGGGAGCTGTTTTTT
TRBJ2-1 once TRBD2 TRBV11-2 CASSLSGGLLDEQFF TGTGCCAGCAGCCTTAGCGGGGGACTCCTCGATGAGCAGTTCTTC
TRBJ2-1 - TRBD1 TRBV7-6 CASSLAFGDRRQFF TGTGCCAGCAGCTTAGCGTTCGGGGACAGGAGGCAGTTCTTC
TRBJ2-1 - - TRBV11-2 CASSTTGYEQFF TGTGCCAGCAGCACCACAGGGTATGAGCAGTTCTTC
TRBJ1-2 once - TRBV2 CATRSGIAGYTF TGTGCCACCCGTTCGGGGATAGCTGGCTACACCTTC
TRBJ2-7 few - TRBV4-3 CASSQFQGSTYEQYF TGCGCCAGCAGCCAATTCCAGGGTTCCACCTACGAGCAGTACTTC